This passage covers 21 T cell receptor beta chains from one sample sequenced in a study of blood T cell repertoires in COVID-19. Clones were sequenced by immunoSEQ multiplex PCR, and TCRdb holds only the in-frame ones, with some missing. The sample includes approximately 210,000 clones, around 80% of them seen just once. Material for sequencing was PBMCs or T cells enriched from blood (not recorded which). The receptors stem from a man aged 25-40 years with acute COVID-19.

The genes are TRBV28 and TRBJ1-2; TRBD1 aligns across 10 bases. Per germline, CDR1 MDHEN and CDR2 SYDVKM. The CDR3 totals 13 residues. V lost 4 bases to trimming and J lost 6 bases; unmatched junction nucleotides: 2. This CDR3 reads CASSSGQGHGYTF. CDR3 sequence (DNA): TGTGCCAGCAGTTCGGGACAGGGGCATGGCTACACCTTC.

The rearrangement links TRBV29-1 to TRBJ2-7; 10 bases match TRBD1. The V gene end was trimmed by 5 bases and the J gene end by 4 bases; junction bases not matched to a gene: 8. Germline-derived CDR1 and CDR2 are SQVTM and ANQGSEA. The length of the CDR3 is 14 residues. For the CDR3, the DNA is TGCAGCGTTCGGGAGACAGGGGGCAAGTACGAGCAGTACTTC. Protein product: CSVRETGGKYEQYF.

This clone was observed a single time. V gene TRBV18 combines with J gene TRBJ2-2; maybe TRBD2 (6 bases). Trimming pared 7 bases from V and 1 base from J, leaving 19 bases between. Germline V gene sequence: CDR1 KGHSH, CDR2 LQKENI. This CDR3 is 17 amino acids long. CDR3 in amino acids: CASWAGTGELNTGELFF. CDR3 sequence (DNA): TGTGCCAGCTGGGCCGGGACGGGAGAATTGAACACCGGGGAGCTGTTTTTT.

Turning to this clone: Germline and junction disagree at one end, which may indicate a read error. V gene TRBV7-6 combines with J gene TRBJ1-2; D possibly corresponds to TRBD1 (5 bases). The germline CDR1 and CDR2 sequences are SGHVS and FNYEAQ. This CDR3 contains 15 residues. CDR3 protein: CASSLATVLVAGLAF. As DNA, the CDR3 is TGTGCCAGCAGCTTAGCGACCGTCCTGGTGGCGGGGCTGGCCTTC. Complete variable domain (other parts from reference TRBV7-6 and TRBJ1-2): GAGVSQSPRYKVTKRGQDVALRCDPISGHVSLYWYRQALGQGPEFLTYFNYEAQQDKSGLPNDRFSAERPEGSISTLTIQRTEQRDSAMYRCASSLATVLVAGLAFGSGTRLTVV.

J is TRBJ1-4 and V is TRBV7-6, with D perhaps TRBD1 (6 bases). V was pared by 5 bases and J by 7 bases, with 23 bases between. From germline, CDR1 is SGHVS and CDR2 FNYEAQ. This CDR3 is 17 amino acids long. The chain's CDR3 is CASSPPHSSGDGEKLFF. The CDR3 coding sequence is TGTGCCAGCAGCCCCCCTCACTCCTCAGGGGACGGTGAAAAACTGTTTTTT.

The chain recombines TRBV7-2 with TRBJ1-6; D is uncertain. CDR1 SGHTA and CDR2 FQGNSA come from the germline V gene. V was shortened by 3 bases and J by 12 bases, with 6 bases between the two germline ends. CDR3 length: 11 amino acids. CDR3 nucleotide sequence: TGTGCCAGCAGCTTCATCGGACCCCTCCACTTT. It is translated as CASSFIGPLHF.

The V and J genes are TRBV3-1 (or the pseudogene TRBV3-2) and TRBJ1-2; 7 bases map to TRBD1. Germline V gene sequence: CDR1 LGHDT, CDR2 YNNKEL (reference sequence). After removal of 4 bases from V and 8 bases from J, the junction contained 7 bases not matched to a gene. CDR3 length: 13 amino acids. The CDR3 region has the DNA TGTGCCAGCAGCCCGTCTTACAGGGGCGGCTACACCTTC. Translation gives CASSPSYRGGYTF.

The genes are TRBV7-9 and TRBJ2-5; D may be TRBD2 (6 bases). CDR1 SEHNR and CDR2 FQNEAQ come from the germline V gene (reference sequence). The CDR3 covers 13 residues. V was pared by 6 bases and J by 5 bases, with 13 bases between. CDR3 sequence reads: CASSPPGSETQYF. CDR3 nucleotides: TGTGCCAGCAGTCCTCCCGGGAGCGAGACCCAGTACTTC.

This rearrangement joins TRBV2 to TRBJ2-7, with 7 bases that match TRBD1. The ends lost 5 bases at V and 7 bases at J; junction bases unmatched: 11. Germline CDR1 reads SNHLY; CDR2 reads FYNNEI. The CDR3 runs to 14 residues. The CDR3 protein is CASSYIRGSEEQYF. In nucleotides, the CDR3 is TGTGCCAGCAGTTACATCAGGGGGTCGGAAGAGCAGTACTTC.

The CDR3 DNA reads TGTGCCAGCAGTGGCCCCGGGACTTCCGTCAGGAATGCTTTCTTT. Translating gives CASSGPGTSVRNAFF. J is TRBJ1-1 and V is TRBV2; D is perhaps TRBD1 (5 bases). Trimming pared 4 bases from V and 11 bases from J, leaving 23 bases between. This CDR3 is built from 15 residues. The germline V gene encodes CDR1 SNHLY and CDR2 FYNNEI.

This chain uses TRBV28 with TRBJ1-2; TRBD1 might be the D (6 bases). Germline loops: CDR1 MDHEN, CDR2 SYDVKM. V was pared by 3 bases and J by 2 bases, with 28 bases between. CDR3 length equals 20 residues. CDR3 amino acids: CASSLLSLGGRTSLNYGYTF. The CDR3 DNA is TGTGCCAGCAGTTTGCTGTCCCTGGGGGGGCGGACGTCGCTAAACTATGGCTACACCTTC.

The J gene is TRBJ1-5, the V gene TRBV16, with 9 nucleotides matching TRBD1. The junction had 10 bases not matched to a gene; V was cut back by 4 bases and J by 3 bases. Germline V lookup: CDR1 KGHSY, CDR2 FQNENV. The CDR3 loop spans 17 amino acids. The CDR3 coding sequence is TGTGCCAGCAGCCCTAGAGGGACAGGGTCGTACAATCAGCCCCAGCATTTT. Translation gives CASSPRGTGSYNQPQHF. Full variable domain (rest looked up from reference TRBV16 and TRBJ1-5): GEEVAQTPKHLVRGEGQKAKLYCAPIKGHSYVFWYQQVLKNEFKFLISFQNENVFDETGMPKERFSAKCLPNSPCSLEIQATKLEDSAVYFCASSPRGTGSYNQPQHFGDGTRLSIL.

J is TRBJ1-5 and V is TRBV19; 9 nucleotides align to TRBD1. The V gene's germline CDR1 is LNHDA and CDR2 SQIVND (reference sequence). V was clipped by 4 bases and J by 4 bases; unmatched bases: 5. The CDR3 spans 15 residues. The CDR3 spells CASSTPGQGNQPQHF. The CDR3 nucleotides read TGTGCCAGTAGTACCCCGGGACAGGGAAATCAGCCCCAGCATTTT. The variable domain in full, completed from reference TRBV19 and TRBJ1-5, reads DGGITQSPKYLFRKEGQNVTLSCEQNLNHDAMYWYRQDPGQGLRLIYYSQIVNDFQKGDIAEGYSVSREKKESFPLTVTSAQKNPTAFYLCASSTPGQGNQPQHFGDGTRLSIL.

This rearrangement joins TRBV20-1 to TRBJ2-1; 13 positions agree with TRBD2. This CDR3 contains 16 residues. The germline CDR1 and CDR2 sequences are DFQATT and SNEGSKA (reference sequence). After removal of 3 bases from V and 4 bases from J, the junction contained 6 bases not matched to a gene. CDR3 sequence (DNA): TGCAGTGCTAGTCCCCCGGGACTAGCGGGGTACAATGAGCAGTTCTTC. Protein: CSASPPGLAGYNEQFF.

This chain joins TRBV28 and TRBJ1-1; D unresolved. Trimming shortened V by 3 bases and J by 1 base, and 6 bases separated the two germline ends. The CDR3 is made up of 13 amino acids. Germline values: CDR1 MDHEN, CDR2 SYDVKM. CDR3 in DNA: TGTGCCAGCAGTTTCACTAGGAACACTGAAGCTTTCTTT. Protein sequence: CASSFTRNTEAFF.

In its sample, this clone was seen a few times. The genes are TRBV6-2 or TRBV6-3 and TRBJ1-2, with 10 bases fitting TRBD1. The germline gives CDR1 MNHEY, CDR2 SVGEGT. This CDR3 contains 14 residues. With V trimmed by 2 bases and J by 7 bases, 4 bases remained unmatched. This CDR3 reads CASSYRQGAPGYTF. The CDR3 DNA sequence: TGTGCCAGCAGTTACCGACAGGGGGCGCCTGGCTACACCTTC.

This clone was seen ten or more times. The chain recombines TRBV5-1 with TRBJ1-4; TRBD1 matches at 7 bases. Germline CDR1 and CDR2: SGHRS and YFSETQ. V gave up 0 bases and J gave up 7 bases; unmatched junction bases: 3. The CDR3 spans 14 residues. In DNA form, the CDR3 reads TGCGCCAGCAGCTTGGCTTGGGACAGTGAAAAACTGTTTTTT. As protein: CASSLAWDSEKLFF.

This chain uses TRBV29-1 with TRBJ2-7, with D possibly TRBD1 on 6 matching bases. The V gene lost 1 base and the J gene lost 2 bases, with 9 bases spanning the gap. This CDR3 spans 13 amino acids. Germline loops: CDR1 SQVTM, CDR2 ANQGSEA. This CDR3 is CSVEGDRPYEQYF. Here the CDR3 DNA reads TGCAGCGTTGAAGGTGACAGGCCCTACGAGCAGTACTTC.

This clone occurred a few times. The DNA of the CDR3 is TGTGCCAGCAGTCAGGACAGGGAGTGGGCCTACGAGCAGTACTTC. Amino acids: CASSQDREWAYEQYF. The chain employs TRBV7-9 and TRBJ2-7; 8 nucleotides line up with TRBD1. The V gene end was trimmed by 6 bases and the J gene end by 2 bases; junction bases not matched to a gene: 9. The CDR3 is made up of 15 amino acids. Germline CDR1 and CDR2: SEHNR and FQNEAQ (reference sequence).

The chain carries TRBV9 and TRBJ1-3; D remains unclear. V shed 0 bases and J shed 2 bases, with 6 bases lying between them. CDR1 is SGDLS and CDR2 is YYNGEE in the germline V gene. This CDR3 spans 14 amino acids. The CDR3 here is CASSVGAAGNTIYF. DNA for the CDR3: TGTGCCAGCAGCGTAGGGGCAGCTGGAAACACCATATATTTT.

This clone was seen a few times. The chain is built from TRBV7-9 and TRBJ1-5; 7 bases fit TRBD1. CDR1 is SEHNR and CDR2 is FQNEAQ in the germline V gene (reference sequence). This CDR3 comprises 14 residues. J lost 6 bases, V lost 0 bases, and 2 bases had no gene match. The CDR3 spells CASSLAGDSQPQHF. The CDR3 DNA reads TGTGCCAGCAGCTTAGCGGGGGACAGTCAGCCCCAGCATTTT.